This TCR beta chain was sequenced for a study of T cell responses to AZD1222 COVID-19 vaccine. The protocol was immunoSEQ multiplex PCR, while the TCRdb copy is restricted to in-frame clones and leaves out a portion. The repertoire holds about 130,000 clones, with roughly 87% as singletons. The TCR sequence derives from an adult who received the AZD1222 COVID-19 vaccine. The input for sequencing was peripheral blood, taken 28 days after the second AZD1222 dose.

In nucleotides, the CDR3 is TGTGCCAGCAGCTCCGACAGGGGTAGAAATTCACCCCTCCACTTT. As protein: CASSSDRGRNSPLHF. The chain employs TRBV7-3 and TRBJ1-6, with TRBD1 matching 8 bases. Germline CDR1 is SGHTA and CDR2 is FQGTGA. The CDR3 is made up of 15 amino acids. V was pared by 4 bases and J by 7 bases, with 6 bases of the junction left unmatched.